The source of this TCR beta chain is a study of T cell changes during pregnancy in multiple sclerosis. The CDR3 is 15 amino acids. Per germline, CDR1 MGHDK and CDR2 SYGVNS. V lost 3 bases and J lost 0, with 11 bases in between. The data were produced by immunoSEQ multiplex PCR, yet TCRdb's version contains in-frame clones alone and is incomplete. The sample includes 84,000 or so clones, about 95% seen only once; the top ten take about 2.5%. Material: peripheral blood, obtained in the third trimester of pregnancy. This sequence originates from a female donor with multiple sclerosis, enrolled in a pregnancy study. This chain links TRBV25-1 with TRBJ1-2, with D possibly matching TRBD1 (5 bases). This CDR3 is CASSDRAGSNYGYTF. In nucleotides, the CDR3 is TGTGCCAGCAGTGATCGGGCAGGGTCTAACTATGGCTACACCTTC.